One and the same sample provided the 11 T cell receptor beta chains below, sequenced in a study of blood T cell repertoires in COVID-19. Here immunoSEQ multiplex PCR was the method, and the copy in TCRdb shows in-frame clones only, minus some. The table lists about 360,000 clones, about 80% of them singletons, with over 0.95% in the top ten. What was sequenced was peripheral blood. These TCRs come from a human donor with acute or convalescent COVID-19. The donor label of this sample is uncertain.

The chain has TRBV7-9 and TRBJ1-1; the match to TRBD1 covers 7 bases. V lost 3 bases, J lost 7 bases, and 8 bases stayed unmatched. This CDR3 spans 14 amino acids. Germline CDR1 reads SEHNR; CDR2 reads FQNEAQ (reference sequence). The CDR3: CASSFSTGKDEAFF. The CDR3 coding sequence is TGTGCCAGCAGCTTTTCGACAGGGAAAGATGAAGCTTTCTTT.

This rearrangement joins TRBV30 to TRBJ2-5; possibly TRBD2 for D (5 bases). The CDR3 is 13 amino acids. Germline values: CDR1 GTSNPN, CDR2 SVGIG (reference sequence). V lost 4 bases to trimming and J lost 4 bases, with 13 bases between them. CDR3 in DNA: TGTGCCTGGAACGGGAATCGGGGAGAGACCCAGTACTTC. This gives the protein CAWNGNRGETQYF.

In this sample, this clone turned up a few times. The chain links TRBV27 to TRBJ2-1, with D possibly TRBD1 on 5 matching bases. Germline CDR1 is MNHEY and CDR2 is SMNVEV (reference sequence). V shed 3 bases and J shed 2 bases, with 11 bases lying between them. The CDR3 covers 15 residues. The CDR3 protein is CASSFIRVAYNEQFF. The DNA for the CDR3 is TGTGCCAGCAGTTTCATCAGGGTAGCCTACAATGAGCAGTTCTTC.

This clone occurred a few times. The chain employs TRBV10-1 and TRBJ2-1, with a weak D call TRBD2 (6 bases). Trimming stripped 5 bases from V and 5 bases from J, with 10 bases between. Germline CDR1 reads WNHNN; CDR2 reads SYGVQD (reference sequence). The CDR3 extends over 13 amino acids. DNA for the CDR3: TGCGCCAGCAGTAACGCGGGGAACAATGAGCAGTTCTTC. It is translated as CASSNAGNNEQFF.

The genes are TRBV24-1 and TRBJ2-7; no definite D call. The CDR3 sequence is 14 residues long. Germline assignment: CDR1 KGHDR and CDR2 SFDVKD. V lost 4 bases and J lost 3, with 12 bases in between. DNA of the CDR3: TGTGCCACCAGTGACCCCGACACCATCTACGAGCAGTACTTC. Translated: CATSDPDTIYEQYF.

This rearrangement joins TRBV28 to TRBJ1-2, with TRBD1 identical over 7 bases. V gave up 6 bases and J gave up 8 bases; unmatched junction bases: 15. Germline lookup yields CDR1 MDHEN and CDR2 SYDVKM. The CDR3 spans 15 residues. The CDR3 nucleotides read TGTGCCAGCAGCCCGGGGACAGTTGGCATCGAGGGCTACACCTTC. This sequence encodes CASSPGTVGIEGYTF.

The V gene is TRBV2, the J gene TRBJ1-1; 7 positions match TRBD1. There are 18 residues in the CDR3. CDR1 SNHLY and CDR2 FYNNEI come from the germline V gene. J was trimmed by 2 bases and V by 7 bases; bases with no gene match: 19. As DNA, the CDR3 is TGTGCCAGCAATCGAAGGGGGCAGGGGCGAAAACCCAACACTGAAGCTTTCTTT. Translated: CASNRRGQGRKPNTEAFF.

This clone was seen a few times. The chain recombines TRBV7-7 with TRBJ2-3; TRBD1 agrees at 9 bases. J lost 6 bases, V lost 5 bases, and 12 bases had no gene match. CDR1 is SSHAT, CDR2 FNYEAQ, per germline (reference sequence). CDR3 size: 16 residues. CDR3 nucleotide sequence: TGTGCCAGCAGCCCCCTGACAGGGGGGCTGTTGGATACGCAGTATTTT. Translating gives CASSPLTGGLLDTQYF. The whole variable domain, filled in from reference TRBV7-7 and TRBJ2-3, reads GAGVSQSPRYKVTKRGQDVTLRCDPISSHATLYWYQQALGQGPEFLTYFNYEAQPDKSGLPSDRFSAERPEGSISTLTIQRTEQRDSAMYRCASSPLTGGLLDTQYFGPGTRLTVL.

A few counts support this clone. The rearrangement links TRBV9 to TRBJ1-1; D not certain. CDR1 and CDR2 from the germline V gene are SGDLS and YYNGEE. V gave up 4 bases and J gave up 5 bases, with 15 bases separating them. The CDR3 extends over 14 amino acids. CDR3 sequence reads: CASSPYVLETEAFF. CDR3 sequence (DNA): TGTGCCAGCAGCCCATACGTATTAGAAACTGAAGCTTTCTTT.

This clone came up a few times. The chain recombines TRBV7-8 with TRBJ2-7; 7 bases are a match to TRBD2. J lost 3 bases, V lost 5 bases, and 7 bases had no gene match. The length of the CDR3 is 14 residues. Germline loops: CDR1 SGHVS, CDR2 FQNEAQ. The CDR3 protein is CASSLGRGIYEQYF. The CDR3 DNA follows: TGTGCCAGCAGCCTTGGGCGGGGGATCTACGAGCAGTACTTC.

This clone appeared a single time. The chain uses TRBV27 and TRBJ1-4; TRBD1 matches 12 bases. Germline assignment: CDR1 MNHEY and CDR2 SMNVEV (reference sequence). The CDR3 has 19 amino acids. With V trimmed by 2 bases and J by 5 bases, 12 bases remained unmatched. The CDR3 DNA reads TGTGCCAGCAGTTTACTACCGGGACAGGGGGCGCGAATAAATGAAAAACTGTTTTTT. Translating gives CASSLLPGQGARINEKLFF.